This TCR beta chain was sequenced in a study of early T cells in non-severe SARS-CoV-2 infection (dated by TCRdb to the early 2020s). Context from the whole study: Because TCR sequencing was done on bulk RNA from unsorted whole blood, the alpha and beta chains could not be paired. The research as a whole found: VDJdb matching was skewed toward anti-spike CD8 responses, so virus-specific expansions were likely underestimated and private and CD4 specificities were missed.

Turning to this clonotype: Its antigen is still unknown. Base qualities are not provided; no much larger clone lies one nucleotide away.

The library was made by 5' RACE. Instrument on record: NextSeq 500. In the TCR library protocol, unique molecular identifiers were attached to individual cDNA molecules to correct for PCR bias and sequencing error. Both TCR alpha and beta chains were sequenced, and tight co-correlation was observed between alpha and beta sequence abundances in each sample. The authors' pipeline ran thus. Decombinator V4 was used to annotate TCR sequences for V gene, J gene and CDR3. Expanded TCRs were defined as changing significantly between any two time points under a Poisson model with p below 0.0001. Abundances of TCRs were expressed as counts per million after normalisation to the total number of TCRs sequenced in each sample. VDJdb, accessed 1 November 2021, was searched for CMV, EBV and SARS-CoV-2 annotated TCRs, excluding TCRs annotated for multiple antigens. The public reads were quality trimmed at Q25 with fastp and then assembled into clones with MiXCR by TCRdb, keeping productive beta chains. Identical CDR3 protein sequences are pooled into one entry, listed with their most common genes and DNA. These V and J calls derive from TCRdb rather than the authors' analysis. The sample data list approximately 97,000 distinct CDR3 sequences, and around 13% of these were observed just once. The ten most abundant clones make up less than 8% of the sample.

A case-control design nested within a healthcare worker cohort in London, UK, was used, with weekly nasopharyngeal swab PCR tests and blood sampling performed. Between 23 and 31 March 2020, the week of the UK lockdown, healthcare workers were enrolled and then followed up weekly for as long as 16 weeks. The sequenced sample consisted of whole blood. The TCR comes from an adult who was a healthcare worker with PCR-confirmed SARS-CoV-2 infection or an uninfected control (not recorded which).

Here the CDR3 is given as CASSQADRGLSGANVLTF. The nucleotides read TGCGCCAGCAGCCAGGCGGACAGGGGGTTGAGTGGGGCCAACGTCCTGACTTTC. This sequence uses TRBV4-1 and TRBJ2-6; 10 nucleotides in the junction match TRBD1. Compared with germline, V lacks 3 bases and J lacks 3 bases; bases without a gene match: 8. From a lookup of the germline V gene, CDR1 and CDR2 are MGHRA and YSYEKL. Spanning cysteine to phenylalanine, the CDR3 consists of 18 amino acids. The entry retains the CDR3 DNA only, 54 bases that are in frame from base 1.